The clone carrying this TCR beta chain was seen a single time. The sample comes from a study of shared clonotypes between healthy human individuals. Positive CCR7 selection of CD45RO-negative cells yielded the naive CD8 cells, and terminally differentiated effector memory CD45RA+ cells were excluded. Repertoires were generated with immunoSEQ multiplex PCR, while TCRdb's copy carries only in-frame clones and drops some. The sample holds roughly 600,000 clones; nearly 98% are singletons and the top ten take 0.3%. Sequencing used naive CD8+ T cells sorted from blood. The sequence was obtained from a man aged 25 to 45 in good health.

The CDR3 coding sequence is TGTGCCAGCAGTGAAGGGCTGTCTAGCGGGAGGTCGTCCGAGCAGTACTTC. It codes for CASSEGLSSGRSSEQYF. The chain links TRBV6-1 to TRBJ2-7, with 11 bases lining up with TRBD2. Germline CDR1 MNHNS, CDR2 SASEGT. The CDR3 length is 17 residues. V lost 1 base and J lost 6; bases outside the gene matches: 11.